The source of this T cell receptor beta chain is a study of memory CD4+ T cells and cytomegalovirus serostatus. Study background: This sample comes from healthy Belgian adults, about nine CMV seropositive, about 23 seronegative. The study's findings and limits: Of approximately 150 reported CMV TCRbeta sequences, under 70 were found in memory CD4+ repertoires.

The sort gate was single viable CD3+CD4+CD8-CD45RO+ cells for memory CD4+ T cells. Serum IgG to CMV pp150, pp28, p38 and p52 defined serostatus. A word on this clone: Its antigen is still unknown.

The ends were cut back, 6 bases at V and 0 bases at J, with 12 bases in the middle. This CDR3 has 15 amino acids. Germline-derived CDR1 and CDR2 are MNHEY and SVGAGI. In the authors' methods: Out-of-frame sequences were removed, leaving 2,204,828 distinct TCRbeta sequences. Repertoires were generated with immunoSEQ multiplex PCR, while TCRdb's copy carries only in-frame clones and drops some. The DNA gave D and trimming, while V, J and clone size come from that table. The sample has some 25,000 clones, about 80% seen once. The chain employs TRBV6-5 and TRBJ1-3, with D possibly being TRBD1 (5 bases). Sequenced input: memory CD4+ T cells from blood. This receptor was taken from an adult in good health and CMV-seronegative. The CDR3 spells CASRPQAISGNTIYF. In DNA, the CDR3 is TGTGCCAGCAGACCACAGGCAATCTCTGGAAACACCATATATTTT.